This paragraph covers one TCR beta chain sequence. V lost 6 bases and J lost 2; bases outside the gene matches: 7. The CDR3 consists of 16 residues. The germline CDR1 and CDR2 sequences are SQVTM and ANQGSEA. This sample was taken from a study of blood T cell repertoires in COVID-19. The protocol was immunoSEQ multiplex PCR, while the TCRdb copy is restricted to in-frame clones and leaves out a portion. The sample includes over 350,000 clones, 88% of them seen just once. The genes are TRBV29-1 and TRBJ2-3; 14 bases are a match to TRBD2. The sequence came from a woman in her twenties or thirties with acute COVID-19. The sequencing sample was made of PBMCs or T cells enriched from blood (not recorded which). The CDR3 DNA reads TGCAGCGTGCCGGGACTAGCGGGGGACTCCACAGATACGCAGTATTTT. This gives the protein CSVPGLAGDSTDTQYF.